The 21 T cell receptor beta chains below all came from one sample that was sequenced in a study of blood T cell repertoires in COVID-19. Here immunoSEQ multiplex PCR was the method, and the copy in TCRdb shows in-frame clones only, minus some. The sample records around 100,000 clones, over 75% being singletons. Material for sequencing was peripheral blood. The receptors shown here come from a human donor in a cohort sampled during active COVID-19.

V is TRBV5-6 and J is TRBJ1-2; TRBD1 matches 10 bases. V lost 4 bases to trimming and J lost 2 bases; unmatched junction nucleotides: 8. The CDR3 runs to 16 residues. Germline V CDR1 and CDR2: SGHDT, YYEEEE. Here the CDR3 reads CASSTGGTGVNYGYTF. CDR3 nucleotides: TGTGCCAGCAGCACCGGCGGGACAGGGGTCAACTATGGCTACACCTTC.

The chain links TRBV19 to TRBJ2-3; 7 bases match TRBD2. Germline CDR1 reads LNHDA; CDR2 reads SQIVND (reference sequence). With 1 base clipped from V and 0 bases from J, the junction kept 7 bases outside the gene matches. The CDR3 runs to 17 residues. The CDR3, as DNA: TGTGCCAGTAGTATAGTCCGGGACTACTCAAGCACAGATACGCAGTATTTT. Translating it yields CASSIVRDYSSTDTQYF.

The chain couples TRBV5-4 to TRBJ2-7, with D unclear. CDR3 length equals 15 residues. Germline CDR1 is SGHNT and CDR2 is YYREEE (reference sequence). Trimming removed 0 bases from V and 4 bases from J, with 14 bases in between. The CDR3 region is CASSLAPLVEYEQYF. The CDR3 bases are TGTGCCAGCAGCTTGGCCCCTTTGGTGGAGTACGAGCAGTACTTC.

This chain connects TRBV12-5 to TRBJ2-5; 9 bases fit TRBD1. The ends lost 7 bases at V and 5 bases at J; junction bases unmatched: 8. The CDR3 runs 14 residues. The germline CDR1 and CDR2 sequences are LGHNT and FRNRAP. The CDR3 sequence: CASAEQGAWETQYF. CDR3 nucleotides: TGTGCTAGTGCCGAACAGGGGGCTTGGGAGACCCAGTACTTC. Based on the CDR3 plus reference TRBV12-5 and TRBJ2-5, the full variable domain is DARVTQTPRHKVTEMGQEVTMRCQPILGHNTVFWYRQTMMQGLELLAYFRNRAPLDDSGMPKDRFSAEMPDATLATLKIQPSEPRDSAVYFCASAEQGAWETQYFGPGTRLLVL.

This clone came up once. The CDR3 DNA sequence: TGTGCCAGCAGCTTTTTAAGCGGGGGCCTGGGAGCTGGTACGCAGTATTTT. Amino acids: CASSFLSGGLGAGTQYF. The chain links TRBV7-9 to TRBJ2-3; 8 nucleotides match TRBD2. Germline CDR1 reads SEHNR; CDR2 reads FQNEAQ (reference sequence). The CDR3 loop spans 17 amino acids. V lost 3 bases to trimming and J lost 8 bases; unmatched junction nucleotides: 16.

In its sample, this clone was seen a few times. CDR3 DNA sequence: TGCGCCAGCAGCTTAACTAGCGGGGGGCATTACAATGAGCAGTTCTTC. It yields the protein CASSLTSGGHYNEQFF. The J gene is TRBJ2-1, the V gene TRBV5-1; TRBD2 matches 12 bases. The germline V gene encodes CDR1 SGHRS and CDR2 YFSETQ. J gave up 4 bases and V 2 bases, and 4 bases lay outside the gene matches. The CDR3 runs to 16 residues.

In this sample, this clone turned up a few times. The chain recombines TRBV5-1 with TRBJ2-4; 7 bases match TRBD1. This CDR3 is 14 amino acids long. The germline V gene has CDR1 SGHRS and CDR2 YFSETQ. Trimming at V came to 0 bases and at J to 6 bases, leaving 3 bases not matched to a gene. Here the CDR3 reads CASSLGGGTNIQYF. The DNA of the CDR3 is TGCGCCAGCAGCTTGGGAGGGGGCACAAACATTCAGTACTTC.

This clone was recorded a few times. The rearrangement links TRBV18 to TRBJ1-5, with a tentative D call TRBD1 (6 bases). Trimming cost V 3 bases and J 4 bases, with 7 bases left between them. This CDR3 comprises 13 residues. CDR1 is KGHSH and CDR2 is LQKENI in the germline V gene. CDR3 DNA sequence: TGTGCCAGCTCACCTAGGGGGAATCAGCCCCAGCATTTT. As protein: CASSPRGNQPQHF.

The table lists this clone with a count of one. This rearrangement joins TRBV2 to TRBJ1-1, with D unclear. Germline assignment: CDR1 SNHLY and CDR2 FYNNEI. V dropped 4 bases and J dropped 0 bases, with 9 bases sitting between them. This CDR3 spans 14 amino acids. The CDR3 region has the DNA TGTGCCAGCAGTGTGTTAGAATTGAACACTGAAGCTTTCTTT. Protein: CASSVLELNTEAFF.

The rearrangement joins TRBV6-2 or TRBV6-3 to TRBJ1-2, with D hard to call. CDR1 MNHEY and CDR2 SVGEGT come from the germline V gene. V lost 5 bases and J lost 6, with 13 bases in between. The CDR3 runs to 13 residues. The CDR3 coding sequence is TGTGCCAGCAGTCTCGGGGATTTGGATGGCTACACCTTC. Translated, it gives CASSLGDLDGYTF.

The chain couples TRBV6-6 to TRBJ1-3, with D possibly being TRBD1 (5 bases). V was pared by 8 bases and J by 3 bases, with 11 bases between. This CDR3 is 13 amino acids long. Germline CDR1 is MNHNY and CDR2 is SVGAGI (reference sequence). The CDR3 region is CASSQGFGNTIYF. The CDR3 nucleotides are TGTGCCAGCTCCCAGGGCTTTGGAAACACCATATATTTT.

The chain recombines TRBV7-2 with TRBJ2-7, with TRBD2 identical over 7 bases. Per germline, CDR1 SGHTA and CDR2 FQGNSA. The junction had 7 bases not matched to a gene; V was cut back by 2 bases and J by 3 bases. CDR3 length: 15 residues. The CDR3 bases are TGTGCCAGCAGCTTATCCTTTATAGCGGGCTACGAGCAGTACTTC. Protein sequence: CASSLSFIAGYEQYF. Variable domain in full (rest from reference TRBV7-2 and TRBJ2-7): GAGVSQSPSNKVTEKGKDVELRCDPISGHTALYWYRQSLGQGLEFLIYFQGNSAPDKSGLPSDRFSAERTGGSVSTLTIQRTQQEDSAVYLCASSLSFIAGYEQYFGPGTRLTVT.

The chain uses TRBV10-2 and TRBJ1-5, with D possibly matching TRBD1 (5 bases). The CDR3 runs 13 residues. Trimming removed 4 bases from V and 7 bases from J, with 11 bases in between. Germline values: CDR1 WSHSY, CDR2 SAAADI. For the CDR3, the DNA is TGCGCCAGCAGTGCCCTGGGGGGGCAGCCCCAGCATTTT. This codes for CASSALGGQPQHF.

Here the CDR3 DNA reads TGTGCCAGCAGTGTGGGGACAGGGGACCGCACAGATACGCAGTATTTT. It translates to CASSVGTGDRTDTQYF. The chain is built from TRBV2 and TRBJ2-3, with 10 positions matching TRBD1. V gave up 4 bases and J gave up 1 base; unmatched junction bases: 5. Germline V gene sequence: CDR1 SNHLY, CDR2 FYNNEI. This CDR3 comprises 16 residues.

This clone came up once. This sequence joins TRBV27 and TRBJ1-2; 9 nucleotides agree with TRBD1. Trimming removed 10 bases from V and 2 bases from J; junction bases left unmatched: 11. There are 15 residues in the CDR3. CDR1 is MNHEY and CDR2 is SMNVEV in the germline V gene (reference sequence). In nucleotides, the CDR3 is TGTGCCACCCGATCTGGACAGGGGTTAAACTATGGCTACACCTTC. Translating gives CATRSGQGLNYGYTF.

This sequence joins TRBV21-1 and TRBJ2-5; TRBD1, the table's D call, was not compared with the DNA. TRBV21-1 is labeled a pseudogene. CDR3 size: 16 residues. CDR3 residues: CASSKREGSPQGTQYF. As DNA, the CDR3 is TGTGCCAGCAGCAAAAGGGAAGGGTCACCTCAGGGGACCCAGTACTTC.

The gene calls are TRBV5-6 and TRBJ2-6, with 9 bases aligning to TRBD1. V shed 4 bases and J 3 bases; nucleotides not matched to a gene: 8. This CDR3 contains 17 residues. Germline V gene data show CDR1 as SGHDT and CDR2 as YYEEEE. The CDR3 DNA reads TGTGCCAGCAGCGCCGGGACAGGGTCTGGTGGGGCCAACGTCCTGACTTTC. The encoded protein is CASSAGTGSGGANVLTF.

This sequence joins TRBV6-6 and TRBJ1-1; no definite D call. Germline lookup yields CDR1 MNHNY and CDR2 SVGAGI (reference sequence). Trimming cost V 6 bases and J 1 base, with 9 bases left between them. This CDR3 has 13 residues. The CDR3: CASRLVQNTEAFF. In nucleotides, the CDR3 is TGTGCCAGCAGGTTAGTGCAGAACACTGAAGCTTTCTTT.

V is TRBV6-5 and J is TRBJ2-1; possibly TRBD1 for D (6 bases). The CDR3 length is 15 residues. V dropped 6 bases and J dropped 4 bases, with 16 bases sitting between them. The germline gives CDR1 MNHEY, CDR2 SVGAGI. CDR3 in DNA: TGTGCCAGCAGGCAACAGGGCTTAGCTTACAATGAGCAGTTCTTC. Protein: CASRQQGLAYNEQFF.

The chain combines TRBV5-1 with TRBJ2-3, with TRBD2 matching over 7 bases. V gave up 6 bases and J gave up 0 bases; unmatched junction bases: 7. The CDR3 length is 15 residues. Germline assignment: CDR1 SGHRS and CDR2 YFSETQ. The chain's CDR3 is CASKRAGASTDTQYF. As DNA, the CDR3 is TGCGCCAGCAAGCGCGCGGGAGCTAGCACAGATACGCAGTATTTT. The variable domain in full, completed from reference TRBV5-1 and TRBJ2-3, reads KAGVTQTPRYLIKTRGQQVTLSCSPISGHRSVSWYQQTPGQGLQFLFEYFSETQRNKGNFPGRFSGRQFSNSRSEMNVSTLELGDSALYLCASKRAGASTDTQYFGPGTRLTVL.

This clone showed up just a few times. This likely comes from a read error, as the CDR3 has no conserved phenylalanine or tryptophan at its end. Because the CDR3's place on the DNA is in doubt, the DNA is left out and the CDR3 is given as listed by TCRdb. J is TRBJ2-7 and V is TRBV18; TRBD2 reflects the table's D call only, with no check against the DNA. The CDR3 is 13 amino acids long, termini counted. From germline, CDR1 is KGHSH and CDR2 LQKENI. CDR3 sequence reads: CASSPPGRFITRS.